This entry lists 10 T cell receptor beta chains sequenced from one sample in a study of blood T cell repertoires in COVID-19. Using immunoSEQ multiplex PCR, the repertoire was profiled, and TCRdb retains in-frame clones only, with some absent. This sample has 120,000 or so clones; 80% occur once, and the top ten carry roughly 17%. The sample consisted of peripheral blood. The receptors shown here come from a man between 60 and 75 years old with active or convalescent COVID-19.

This rearrangement joins TRBV19 to TRBJ1-1; TRBD1 matches 10 bases. This CDR3 has 15 residues. V gave up 5 bases and J gave up 0 bases; unmatched junction bases: 3. Germline lookup yields CDR1 LNHDA and CDR2 SQIVND (reference sequence). CDR3 sequence (DNA): TGTGCCAGTAGTCCTGGACAGGGGGTGAACACTGAAGCTTTCTTT. As protein: CASSPGQGVNTEAFF.

The chain uses TRBV7-3 and TRBJ2-1; D is undetermined. The CDR3 extends over 15 amino acids. V lost 0 bases and J lost 0, with 6 bases in between. CDR1 is SGHTA and CDR2 is FQGTGA in the germline V gene. The CDR3 protein is CASSLTGSSYNEQFF. CDR3 in DNA: TGTGCCAGCAGCTTAACCGGTAGCTCCTACAATGAGCAGTTCTTC.

V is TRBV19 and J is TRBJ1-4, with D hard to call. Looked up from germline, CDR1 is LNHDA and CDR2 is SQIVND (reference sequence). The CDR3 totals 14 residues. Trimming left V 8 bases short and J 4 bases short, with 14 bases between. CDR3 coding DNA: TGTGCCAGTCGCCCCCTCGGAGGTAATGAAAAACTGTTTTTT. Its protein is CASRPLGGNEKLFF.

The chain employs TRBV5-4 and TRBJ2-3, with D possibly TRBD2 on 5 matching bases. Trimming took off 3 bases at V and 5 bases at J, with 13 bases between the two ends. Looked up from germline, CDR1 is SGHNT and CDR2 is YYREEE (reference sequence). The CDR3 sequence is 14 residues long. CDR3 loop: CASSSLGWKDTQYF. DNA of the CDR3: TGTGCCAGCAGCTCACTAGGGTGGAAAGATACGCAGTATTTT.

This sequence joins TRBV28 and TRBJ1-5; D is unclear. The V gene lost 2 bases and the J gene lost 0 bases, with 5 bases spanning the gap. Germline CDR1 and CDR2: MDHEN and SYDVKM. The CDR3 consists of 14 residues. The CDR3 region has the DNA TGTGCCAGCAGTTTAGGACTTAGCAATCAGCCCCAGCATTTT. As protein: CASSLGLSNQPQHF.

V gene TRBV24-1 combines with J gene TRBJ2-3; maybe TRBD1 (6 bases). The germline V and J ends were trimmed by 3 bases and 4 bases, with 10 bases remaining between them. Germline V gene data show CDR1 as KGHDR and CDR2 as SFDVKD. This CDR3 is 14 amino acids long. The DNA of the CDR3 is TGTGCCACCAGTGATCCCAACAGGGCAGATACGCAGTATTTT. Its translation is CATSDPNRADTQYF.

The rearrangement links TRBV5-1 to TRBJ2-2; D possibly corresponds to TRBD1 (5 bases). V was trimmed by 1 base and J by 6 bases, leaving 10 bases between them. The germline gives CDR1 SGHRS, CDR2 YFSETQ. The CDR3 totals 14 residues. The CDR3 nucleotides read TGCGCCAGCAGCTTGCTCCAGGGTTCCGGGGAGCTGTTTTTT. This sequence encodes CASSLLQGSGELFF.

V is TRBV5-1 and J is TRBJ1-2, with D perhaps matching TRBD1 (5 bases). Germline V CDR1 and CDR2: SGHRS, YFSETQ. Trimming cost V 2 bases and J 7 bases, with 12 bases left between them. The length of the CDR3 is 13 residues. The CDR3 protein is CASSLTRAVGYTF. The CDR3 DNA follows: TGCGCCAGCAGCTTAACCAGGGCCGTTGGCTACACCTTC.

V and J are TRBV5-4 and TRBJ2-3, with a tentative D call TRBD1 (5 bases). V was cut by 4 bases and J by 0 bases, with 15 bases left in between. Germline V gives CDR1 SGHNT, CDR2 YYREEE (reference sequence). The CDR3 contains 16 residues. Written as DNA, the CDR3 is TGTGCCAGCAGCCCGGACATTTGGGGTAGCACAGATACGCAGTATTTT. Translating gives CASSPDIWGSTDTQYF. The variable domain in full, with the rest retrieved from reference TRBV5-4 and TRBJ2-3, is ETGVTQSPTHLIKTRGQQVTLRCSSQSGHNTVSWYQQALGQGPQFIFQYYREEENGRGNFPPRFSGLQFPNYSSELNVNALELDDSALYLCASSPDIWGSTDTQYFGPGTRLTVL.

V is TRBV7-2 and J is TRBJ2-7; D not resolved. CDR1 is SGHTA and CDR2 is FQGNSA in the germline V gene. Trimming removed 2 bases from V and 4 bases from J, with 12 bases in between. CDR3 length: 14 residues. The CDR3 loop reads CASSLSGSNYEQYF. For the CDR3, the DNA is TGTGCCAGCAGCTTATCAGGCTCTAATTACGAGCAGTACTTC.